The clone carrying this T cell receptor (beta chain) came up many times. The target antigen is unknown. Preparation of the bulk TCR libraries relied on previously described methods and listed TCR primers. One entry per CDR3 protein results from TCRdb running MiXCR on the PCR reads. The sample records tens of thousands of distinct CDR3 sequences, approximately 22% being singletons. This sample is part of a study of molecular identifiers for immune sequencing clone quantification. Study overall: In the replicates, RNA derived from roughly 20,000 or 100,000 naive CD8 cells was divided into five parts, and four were sequenced.

Broader study findings: Clone sizes could be underestimated for highly expanded clones when identical TCR molecules share a barcode.

Material for sequencing was naive CD8+ T cells from blood, with Jurkat cell RNA spiked in. Subset denoted: FACS-sorted CD8+CD4-CCR7+CD45RA+ naive T cells. This clonotype was obtained from a human donor in good health. Some libraries in this study had Jurkat cell RNA spiked in.

The CDR3 bases are TGTGCTAGTGGTTTGGCAGCACGGGGGGAGCTGTTTTTT. Its protein product is CASGLAARGELFF. The chain has TRBV12-5 and TRBJ2-2; no clear D gene. The CDR3 runs to 13 residues. Germline assignment: CDR1 LGHNT and CDR2 FRNRAP. The V and J ends lost 1 base and 8 bases respectively, with 8 bases between them.